This T cell receptor beta chain derives from a study of shared clonotypes between healthy human individuals. To note about this clone: Antigen unknown.

TCRdb keeps only in-frame clones here, not all; method: immunoSEQ multiplex PCR. The table records about 1 million clones, around 76% of them present only once. Study findings and constraints: Large sequencing depth failed to make sorted-subset sequencing complete, rarefaction showed.

The CDR3 spans 16 residues. The V and J ends lost 4 bases and 0 bases respectively, with 13 bases between them. Germline V CDR1 and CDR2: MNHNY, SVGAGI (reference sequence). The chain couples TRBV6-6 to TRBJ1-5; no reliable D call. Sequenced input: memory CD4+ T cells sorted from blood. Described subset: CD45RA-negative fraction. This clonotype was obtained from a man aged 18 to 29 in good health. The CDR3 spells CASSLDPGHSNQPQHF. The DNA of the CDR3 is TGTGCCAGCAGTTTAGACCCAGGCCATAGCAATCAGCCCCAGCATTTT.